This T cell receptor beta chain was identified in a study of regulatory and conventional T cells in RAG deficiency. From germline, CDR1 is WNHNN and CDR2 SYGVQD (reference sequence). The V segment lost 4 bases and the J segment 1 base; nucleotides outside the gene matches: 12. The CDR3 is 17 amino acids. Assay used: immunoSEQ multiplex PCR; TCRdb lists only in-frame clones, some missing. The repertoire holds 34,000 or so clones, with approximately 90% as singletons. A further study also used this sample, focusing on regulatory T cells. From that report: The primer mix had 52 TRBV and 13 TRBJ primers.

The specimen sequenced was CD8+ T cells sorted from blood. The source of this sequence is a human donor in good health. The J gene is TRBJ1-1, the V gene TRBV10-1, with TRBD1 identical over 7 bases. CDR3 DNA: TGCGCCAGCAGTGCTTCTGACAGGGCATTGGGGAACACTGAAGCTTTCTTT. This translates into CASSASDRALGNTEAFF.